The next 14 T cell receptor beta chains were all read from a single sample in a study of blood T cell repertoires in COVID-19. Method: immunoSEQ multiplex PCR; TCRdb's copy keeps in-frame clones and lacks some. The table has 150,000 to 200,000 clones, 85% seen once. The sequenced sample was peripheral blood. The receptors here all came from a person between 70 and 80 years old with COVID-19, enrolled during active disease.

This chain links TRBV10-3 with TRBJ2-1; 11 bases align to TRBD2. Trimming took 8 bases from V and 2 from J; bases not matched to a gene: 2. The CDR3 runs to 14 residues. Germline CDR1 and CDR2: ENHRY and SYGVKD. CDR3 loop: CAIGSGGAYNEQFF. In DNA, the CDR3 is TGTGCCATCGGTAGCGGGGGGGCCTACAATGAGCAGTTCTTC.

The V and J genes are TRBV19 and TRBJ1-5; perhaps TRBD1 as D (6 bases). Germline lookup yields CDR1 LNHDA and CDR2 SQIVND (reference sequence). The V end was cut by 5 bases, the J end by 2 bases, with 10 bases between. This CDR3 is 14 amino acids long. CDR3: CASSRNRGNQPQHF. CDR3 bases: TGTGCCAGTAGTCGCAACAGGGGCAATCAGCCCCAGCATTTT.

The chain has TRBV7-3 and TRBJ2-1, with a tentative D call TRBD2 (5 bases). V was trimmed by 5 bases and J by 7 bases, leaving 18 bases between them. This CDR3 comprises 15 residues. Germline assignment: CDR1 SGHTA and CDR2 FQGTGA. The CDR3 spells CASSRTASPENEQFF. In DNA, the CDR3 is TGTGCCAGCAGCCGGACTGCCTCCCCTGAGAATGAGCAGTTCTTC.

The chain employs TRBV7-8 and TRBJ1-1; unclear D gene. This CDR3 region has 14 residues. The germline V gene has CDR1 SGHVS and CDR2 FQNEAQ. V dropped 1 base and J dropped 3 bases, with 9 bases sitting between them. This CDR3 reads CASSLGLADTEAFF. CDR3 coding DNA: TGTGCCAGCAGCTTAGGACTGGCAGACACTGAAGCTTTCTTT.

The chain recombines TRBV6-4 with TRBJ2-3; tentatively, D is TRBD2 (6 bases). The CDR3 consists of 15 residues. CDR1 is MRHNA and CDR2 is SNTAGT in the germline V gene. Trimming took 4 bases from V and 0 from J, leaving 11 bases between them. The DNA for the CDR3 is TGTGCCAGCAGTGTCGACAGCGGGAGCACAGATACGCAGTATTTT. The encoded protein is CASSVDSGSTDTQYF.

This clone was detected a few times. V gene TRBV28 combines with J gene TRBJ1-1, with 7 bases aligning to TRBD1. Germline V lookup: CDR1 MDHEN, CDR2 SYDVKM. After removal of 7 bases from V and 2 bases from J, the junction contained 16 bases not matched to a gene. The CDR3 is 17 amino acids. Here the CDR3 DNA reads TGTGCCAGCACCCCAGCCGGGGACAGCTTTTTAAACACTGAAGCTTTCTTT. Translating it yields CASTPAGDSFLNTEAFF.

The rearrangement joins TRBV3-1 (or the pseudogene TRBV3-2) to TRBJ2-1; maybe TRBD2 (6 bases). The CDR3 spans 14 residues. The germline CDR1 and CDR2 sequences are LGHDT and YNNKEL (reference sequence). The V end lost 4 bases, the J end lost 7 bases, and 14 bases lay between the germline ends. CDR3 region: CASSPGVGGNEQFF. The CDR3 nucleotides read TGTGCCAGCAGCCCCGGGGTGGGGGGAAATGAGCAGTTCTTC.

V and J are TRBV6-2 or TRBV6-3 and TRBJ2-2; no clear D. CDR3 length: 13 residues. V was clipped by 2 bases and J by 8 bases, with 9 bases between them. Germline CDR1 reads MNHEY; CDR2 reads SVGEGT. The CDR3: CASSYVRGGELFF. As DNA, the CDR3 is TGTGCCAGCAGTTACGTGCGAGGTGGGGAGCTGTTTTTT.

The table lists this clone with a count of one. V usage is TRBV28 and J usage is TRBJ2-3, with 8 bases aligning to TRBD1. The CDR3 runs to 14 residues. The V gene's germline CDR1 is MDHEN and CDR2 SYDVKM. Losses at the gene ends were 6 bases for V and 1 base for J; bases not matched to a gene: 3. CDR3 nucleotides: TGTGCCAGCAGGACAGGGGAGGGCACAGATACGCAGTATTTT. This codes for CASRTGEGTDTQYF.

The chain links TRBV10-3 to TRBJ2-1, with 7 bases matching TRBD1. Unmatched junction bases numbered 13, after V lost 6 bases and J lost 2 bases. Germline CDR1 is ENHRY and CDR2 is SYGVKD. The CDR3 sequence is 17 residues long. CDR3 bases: TGTGCCATCAGCCCGACAGGGCCTGAGGGGACCTACAATGAGCAGTTCTTC. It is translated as CAISPTGPEGTYNEQFF.

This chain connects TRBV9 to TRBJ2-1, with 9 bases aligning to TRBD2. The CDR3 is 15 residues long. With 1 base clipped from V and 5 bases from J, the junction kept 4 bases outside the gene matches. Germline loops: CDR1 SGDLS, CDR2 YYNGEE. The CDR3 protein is CASSVYPSGNNEQFF. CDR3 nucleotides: TGTGCCAGCAGCGTATACCCTAGCGGGAACAATGAGCAGTTCTTC.

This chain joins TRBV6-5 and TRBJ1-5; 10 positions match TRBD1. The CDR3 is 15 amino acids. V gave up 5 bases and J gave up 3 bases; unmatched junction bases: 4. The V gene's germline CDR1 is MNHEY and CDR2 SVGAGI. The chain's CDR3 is CASSIGTGDNQPQHF. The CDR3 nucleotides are TGTGCCAGCAGTATCGGGACAGGGGACAATCAGCCCCAGCATTTT.

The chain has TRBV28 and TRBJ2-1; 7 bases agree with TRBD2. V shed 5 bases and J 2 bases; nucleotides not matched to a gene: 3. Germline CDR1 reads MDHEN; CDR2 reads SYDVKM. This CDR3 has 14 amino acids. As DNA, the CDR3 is TGTGCCAGCAGTGAGCGGGGAACCTACAATGAGCAGTTCTTC. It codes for CASSERGTYNEQFF.

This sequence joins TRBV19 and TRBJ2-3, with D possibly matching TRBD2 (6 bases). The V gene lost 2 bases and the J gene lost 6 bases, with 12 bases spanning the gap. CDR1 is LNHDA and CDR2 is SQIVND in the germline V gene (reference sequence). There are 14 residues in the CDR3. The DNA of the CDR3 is TGTGCCAGTAGTATAACTAGCTCGGGTGATACGCAGTATTTT. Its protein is CASSITSSGDTQYF.